These 7 T cell receptor beta chains were sequenced from one sample in a study of OX40 agonist ivuxolimab in advanced cancers. Only in-frame clones appear in the TCRdb table, and some are missing; sequencing was by immunoSEQ multiplex PCR. This table holds approximately 84,000 clones, more than 85% found once. The sample in question was CD4+ or CD8+ T cells sorted from blood, obtained in a trial of the OX40 agonist ivuxolimab. The receptors come from an adult with an advanced solid tumor such as melanoma, head and neck, liver or kidney cancer.

J is TRBJ1-5 and V is TRBV13; a possible D gene is TRBD1 (6 bases). The CDR3 is made up of 15 amino acids. V lost 5 bases and J lost 4, with 15 bases in between. In germline, CDR1 is PRHDT, CDR2 FYEKMQ (reference sequence). The CDR3 protein is CASSIRGLRNQPQHF. The CDR3 DNA reads TGTGCCAGCAGCATCAGGGGTTTACGAAATCAGCCCCAGCATTTT. The whole variable domain, filled in from reference TRBV13 and TRBJ1-5, reads AAGVIQSPRHLIKEKRETATLKCYPIPRHDTVYWYQQGPGQDPQFLISFYEKMQSDKGSIPDRFSAQQFSDYHSELNMSSLELGDSALYFCASSIRGLRNQPQHFGDGTRLSIL.

This clone came up once. The rearrangement joins TRBV10-3 to TRBJ2-1; D not resolved. Trimming took 6 bases from V and 8 from J, leaving 11 bases between them. The CDR3 runs to 12 residues. The germline V gene encodes CDR1 ENHRY and CDR2 SYGVKD. CDR3 sequence reads: CAISYRTYEQFF. In DNA form, the CDR3 reads TGTGCCATCAGCTACAGAACTTATGAGCAGTTCTTC.

V is TRBV6-5 and J is TRBJ2-3; D uncertain. This CDR3 spans 15 amino acids. From germline, CDR1 is MNHEY and CDR2 SVGAGI. Trimming cost V 2 bases and J 5 bases, with 14 bases left between them. The CDR3 DNA sequence: TGTGCCAGCAGTTACACGGCTGAGCACCGAGATACGCAGTATTTT. This codes for CASSYTAEHRDTQYF.

This clone was counted a single time. This rearrangement joins TRBV25-1 to TRBJ2-7; 11 nucleotides align to TRBD1. After removal of 3 bases from V and 6 bases from J, the junction contained 4 bases not matched to a gene. This CDR3 is 14 amino acids long. The germline CDR1 and CDR2 sequences are MGHDK and SYGVNS. CDR3 sequence reads: CASSDRTGGLEQYF. The DNA for the CDR3 is TGTGCCAGCAGTGATAGGACAGGGGGCCTCGAGCAGTACTTC.

The chain couples TRBV6-5 to TRBJ2-1; D is uncertain. This CDR3 contains 14 residues. Between the trimmed V and J ends, which lost 2 bases and 6 bases, there was a span of 11 bases. Germline-derived CDR1 and CDR2 are MNHEY and SVGAGI. The CDR3 spells CASSYGGGFNEQFF. CDR3 in DNA: TGTGCCAGCAGTTACGGTGGCGGATTCAATGAGCAGTTCTTC.

The chain uses TRBV4-1 and TRBJ1-1; no reliable D call. The CDR3 runs to 15 residues. Germline lookup yields CDR1 MGHRA and CDR2 YSYEKL. Trimming cost V 0 bases and J 1 base, with 9 bases left between them. CDR3 sequence: CASSQEPRTNTEAFF. The CDR3 DNA sequence: TGCGCCAGCAGCCAAGAGCCCAGGACGAACACTGAAGCTTTCTTT.

The chain links TRBV28 to TRBJ2-7, with a weak D call TRBD1 (5 bases). This CDR3 region has 12 residues. Trimming stripped 5 bases from V and 6 bases from J, with 11 bases between. Germline CDR1 is MDHEN and CDR2 is SYDVKM. In DNA, the CDR3 is TGTGCCAGCAGTGAGACAGTCTCCGAGCAGTACTTC. Its protein product is CASSETVSEQYF.